Below are 23 T cell receptor beta chains sequenced from a single sample in a study of blood T cell repertoires in COVID-19. Only in-frame clones appear in the TCRdb table, and some are missing; sequencing was by immunoSEQ multiplex PCR. The top ten clones hold roughly 3% of a sample with approximately 240,000 clones, around 88% of them seen once. The sequencing sample was made of peripheral blood. These receptors originate from a young woman who had recovered from COVID-19.

This chain links TRBV19 with TRBJ2-3; 13 bases fit TRBD2. The CDR3 runs 15 residues. Germline loops: CDR1 LNHDA, CDR2 SQIVND (reference sequence). The junction had 7 bases not matched to a gene; V was cut back by 10 bases and J by 3 bases. The CDR3 loop reads CATRTTSGGTDTQYF. The CDR3 coding sequence is TGTGCCACCCGAACGACTAGCGGGGGGACAGATACGCAGTATTTT.

Remarks on this clone: This specimen includes other DNA sequences encoding the same CDR3. V usage is TRBV5-4 and J usage is TRBJ2-3, with 9 bases identical to TRBD2. V was clipped by 0 bases and J by 1 base; unmatched bases: 3. This CDR3 has 16 amino acids. The V gene's germline CDR1 is SGHNT and CDR2 YYREEE (reference sequence). The CDR3 region has the DNA TGTGCCAGCAGCTTGGGGTTAGCGGGGGGCACAGATACGCAGTATTTT. Translating gives CASSLGLAGGTDTQYF. Combining the CDR3 with reference TRBV5-4 and TRBJ2-3 gives the whole variable domain ETGVTQSPTHLIKTRGQQVTLRCSSQSGHNTVSWYQQALGQGPQFIFQYYREEENGRGNFPPRFSGLQFPNYSSELNVNALELDDSALYLCASSLGLAGGTDTQYFGPGTRLTVL.

The CDR3 sequence is CALGVIGNQPQHF. Written as DNA, the CDR3 is TGTGCCCTAGGGGTTATTGGCAATCAGCCCCAGCATTTT. The genes are TRBV6-5 and TRBJ1-5, with D perhaps matching TRBD1 (5 bases). Trimming took 11 bases from V and 2 from J, leaving 13 bases between them. The CDR3 loop spans 13 amino acids. Germline-derived CDR1 and CDR2 are MNHEY and SVGAGI.

This clone came up once. The chain joins TRBV4-1 to TRBJ1-2; D perhaps matches TRBD1 (5 bases). This CDR3 has 14 residues. Germline-derived CDR1 and CDR2 are MGHRA and YSYEKL. With 1 base removed from V and 4 bases from J, the gap between germline ends came to 10 bases. This CDR3 is CASSQVLGAYGYTF. CDR3 bases: TGCGCCAGCAGCCAAGTTTTAGGGGCCTATGGCTACACCTTC.

The rearrangement uses TRBV3-1 (or the pseudogene TRBV3-2) and TRBJ1-4, with TRBD1 matching over 7 bases. The CDR3 runs to 17 residues. Trimming removed 2 bases from V and 2 bases from J; junction bases left unmatched: 8. Germline CDR1 reads LGHDT; CDR2 reads YNNKEL (reference sequence). CDR3 nucleotides: TGTGCCAGCAGCCAATATGGAGGGGGCCGGACTAATGAAAAACTGTTTTTT. This gives the protein CASSQYGGGRTNEKLFF.

The rearrangement joins TRBV3-1 (or the pseudogene TRBV3-2) to TRBJ2-2, with D tentatively TRBD1 (5 bases). CDR1 is LGHDT, CDR2 YNNKEL, per germline (reference sequence). The CDR3 length is 17 residues. V was pared by 0 bases and J by 0 bases, with 11 bases between. CDR3 nucleotide sequence: TGTGCCAGCAGCCAAGATATCGACAGATCGAACACCGGGGAGCTGTTTTTT. As protein: CASSQDIDRSNTGELFF.

The CDR3 reads CASSADRGYNSPLHF. In nucleotides, the CDR3 is TGTGCCAGCAGCGCGGACAGGGGGTATAATTCACCCCTCCACTTT. The chain joins TRBV5-6 to TRBJ1-6; 10 bases align to TRBD1. Germline CDR1 reads SGHDT; CDR2 reads YYEEEE. This CDR3 is built from 15 residues. The V and J ends lost 4 bases and 4 bases, in that order; junction bases with no gene match: 2.

The chain recombines TRBV10-1 with TRBJ2-2; D may be TRBD1 (5 bases). The CDR3 runs to 14 residues. Trimming shortened V by 8 bases and J by 1 base, and 11 bases separated the two germline ends. CDR1 is WNHNN and CDR2 is SYGVQD in the germline V gene (reference sequence). The CDR3 DNA reads as TGCGCCAGCGGTTTCGACAGGAACACCGGGGAGCTGTTTTTT. Amino acid sequence: CASGFDRNTGELFF.

This chain links TRBV5-6 with TRBJ2-5; 7 nucleotides line up with TRBD1. This CDR3 region has 13 residues. Trimming took 2 bases from V and 3 from J; bases not matched to a gene: 1. Germline loops: CDR1 SGHDT, CDR2 YYEEEE. Here the CDR3 reads CASSFGTEETQYF. The CDR3 DNA is TGTGCCAGCAGCTTCGGGACAGAAGAGACCCAGTACTTC.

The chain couples TRBV27 to TRBJ2-1, with 9 positions matching TRBD1. Germline V gene data show CDR1 as MNHEY and CDR2 as SMNVEV (reference sequence). The CDR3 is made up of 14 amino acids. The trim removed 8 bases at V and 1 base at J, leaving 3 bases unmatched. In DNA, the CDR3 is TGTGCCAGCGGACAGGGGAAATCCTACAATGAGCAGTTCTTC. Translation gives CASGQGKSYNEQFF.

The chain employs TRBV5-6 and TRBJ2-6, with 7 bases matching TRBD1. This CDR3 region has 15 residues. The germline CDR1 and CDR2 sequences are SGHDT and YYEEEE. V was pared by 3 bases and J by 5 bases, with 5 bases of the junction left unmatched. Here the CDR3 DNA reads TGTGCCAGCAGCTCCACAGGGGTGAGGGCCAACGTCCTGACTTTC. Protein: CASSSTGVRANVLTF.

The V and J genes are TRBV6-5 and TRBJ2-1; 7 positions agree with TRBD2. Per the germline V gene, CDR1 is MNHEY and CDR2 is SVGAGI. Trimming removed 7 bases from V and 8 bases from J; junction bases left unmatched: 14. CDR3 length: 15 residues. The DNA of the CDR3 is TGTGCCAGCATCCCGAGCGGGGCCGGGGACCATGAGCAGTTCTTC. Its translation: CASIPSGAGDHEQFF.

The chain has TRBV7-9 and TRBJ2-7; maybe TRBD1 (6 bases). This CDR3 comprises 14 residues. V lost 0 bases and J lost 3, with 9 bases in between. Per germline, CDR1 SEHNR and CDR2 FQNEAQ (reference sequence). The CDR3 loop reads CASSLAGADYEQYF. The DNA of the CDR3 is TGTGCCAGCAGCTTAGCGGGGGCAGACTACGAGCAGTACTTC.

This clone has just one count. The chain recombines TRBV5-4 with TRBJ2-3; 9 bases agree with TRBD2. CDR1 and CDR2 from the germline V gene are SGHNT and YYREEE (reference sequence). V lost 3 bases, J lost 5 bases, and 10 bases stayed unmatched. This CDR3 spans 16 amino acids. The DNA of the CDR3 is TGTGCCAGCAGCTATCTCGCGGGGGGGGAAGGAGATACGCAGTATTTT. Protein: CASSYLAGGEGDTQYF.

The V gene is TRBV5-1, the J gene TRBJ1-6; the match to TRBD1 covers 9 bases. The length of the CDR3 is 16 residues. Germline-derived CDR1 and CDR2 are SGHRS and YFSETQ. Unmatched junction bases numbered 1, after V lost 0 bases and J lost 3 bases. DNA for the CDR3: TGCGCCAGCAGCTTGGGGACAGGGGTCTATAATTCACCCCTCCACTTT. Amino acid sequence: CASSLGTGVYNSPLHF.

CDR3 nucleotide sequence: TGTGCCAGCAGCTCTGACAGGACTAGCACAGATACGCAGTATTTT. This encodes CASSSDRTSTDTQYF. The V and J genes are TRBV7-2 and TRBJ2-3, with a weak D call TRBD1 (6 bases). Germline values: CDR1 SGHTA, CDR2 FQGNSA. Trimming stripped 4 bases from V and 0 bases from J, with 11 bases between. This CDR3 comprises 15 residues. The variable domain in full, completed from reference TRBV7-2 and TRBJ2-3, reads GAGVSQSPSNKVTEKGKDVELRCDPISGHTALYWYRQSLGQGLEFLIYFQGNSAPDKSGLPSDRFSAERTGGSVSTLTIQRTQQEDSAVYLCASSSDRTSTDTQYFGPGTRLTVL.

The rearrangement joins TRBV2 to TRBJ1-2; 7 bases map to TRBD1. CDR1 and CDR2 (germline): SNHLY, FYNNEI. The junction had 5 bases not matched to a gene; V was cut back by 9 bases and J by 1 base. CDR3 length: 13 amino acids. Here the CDR3 DNA reads TGTGCCAGAGAGACAGGGTTTAACTATGGCTACACCTTC. Translation gives CARETGFNYGYTF.

Concerning this clone: In the same sample, other DNA sequences code for this CDR3. The rearrangement links TRBV6-5 to TRBJ1-1; D remains ambiguous. Trimming removed 0 bases from V and 2 bases from J, with 4 bases in between. Germline V CDR1 and CDR2: MNHEY, SVGAGI. The CDR3 runs to 13 residues. CDR3 amino acids: CASSYSVNTEAFF. CDR3 in DNA: TGTGCCAGCAGTTACTCCGTAAACACTGAAGCTTTCTTT.

This sequence joins TRBV2 and TRBJ2-3; D unclear. V was shortened by 10 bases and J by 0 bases, with 5 bases between the two germline ends. CDR3 length: 11 residues. CDR1 SNHLY and CDR2 FYNNEI come from the germline V gene. This CDR3 reads CATPSTDTQYF. CDR3 DNA: TGTGCCACCCCAAGCACAGATACGCAGTATTTT.

The V gene is TRBV5-1, the J gene TRBJ1-1; D is uncertain. The ends were cut back, 4 bases at V and 7 bases at J, with 14 bases in the middle. CDR3 length: 13 residues. In germline, CDR1 is SGHRS, CDR2 YFSETQ. CDR3 protein: CASSQVGSIEAFF. The CDR3 region has the DNA TGCGCCAGCAGCCAGGTGGGTAGTATTGAAGCTTTCTTT.

The chain employs TRBV20-1 and TRBJ1-2, with unresolved D. Between the trimmed V and J ends, which lost 5 bases and 4 bases, there was a span of 8 bases. The germline V gene encodes CDR1 DFQATT and CDR2 SNEGSKA (reference sequence). This CDR3 is built from 11 residues. This CDR3 is CSAALGYGYTF. CDR3 DNA sequence: TGCAGTGCTGCGCTAGGCTATGGCTACACCTTC.

The gene calls are TRBV2 and TRBJ2-3, with TRBD2 matching 14 bases. The V gene end was trimmed by 2 bases and the J gene end by 3 bases; junction bases not matched to a gene: 16. Looked up from germline, CDR1 is SNHLY and CDR2 is FYNNEI. CDR3 length: 21 residues. Written as DNA, the CDR3 is TGTGCCAGCAGTGAAACAACCCCGACTAGCGGGGGGGCCGCTAGGACAGATACGCAGTATTTT. It specifies CASSETTPTSGGAARTDTQYF.

The chain recombines TRBV7-9 with TRBJ2-7, with TRBD1 matching over 7 bases. The CDR3 runs to 14 residues. Unmatched junction bases numbered 2, after V lost 0 bases and J lost 3 bases. CDR1 and CDR2 (germline): SEHNR, FQNEAQ (reference sequence). The CDR3 reads CASSLAGTDYEQYF. In nucleotides, the CDR3 is TGTGCCAGCAGCTTAGCGGGGACAGACTACGAGCAGTACTTC.